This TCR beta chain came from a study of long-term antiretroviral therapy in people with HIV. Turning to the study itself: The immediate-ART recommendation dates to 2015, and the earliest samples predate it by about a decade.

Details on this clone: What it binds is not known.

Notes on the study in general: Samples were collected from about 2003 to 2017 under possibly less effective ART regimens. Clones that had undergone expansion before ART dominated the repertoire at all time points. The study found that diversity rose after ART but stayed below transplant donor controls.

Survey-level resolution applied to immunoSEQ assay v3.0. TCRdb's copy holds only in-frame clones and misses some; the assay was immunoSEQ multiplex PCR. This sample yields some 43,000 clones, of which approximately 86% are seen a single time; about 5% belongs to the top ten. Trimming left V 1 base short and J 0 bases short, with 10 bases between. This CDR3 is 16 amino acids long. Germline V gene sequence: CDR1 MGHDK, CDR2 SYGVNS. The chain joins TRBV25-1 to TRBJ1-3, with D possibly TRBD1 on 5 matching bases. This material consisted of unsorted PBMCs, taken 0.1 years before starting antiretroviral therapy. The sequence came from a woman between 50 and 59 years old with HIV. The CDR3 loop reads CASSELAGSSGNTIYF. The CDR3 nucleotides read TGTGCCAGCAGTGAATTGGCAGGGAGCTCTGGAAACACCATATATTTT.